These 2 T cell receptor beta chains were all obtained from the same sample, sequenced in a study of T cell changes during pregnancy in multiple sclerosis. Sequenced by immunoSEQ multiplex PCR; TCRdb stores in-frame clones only, minus some. Of roughly 40,000 clones listed, around 90% were seen once; the top ten hold more than 0.4%. The starting material was CD4+ T cells from peripheral blood mononuclear cells, obtained in the third trimester of pregnancy. Receptors were obtained from a female donor with multiple sclerosis, enrolled in a pregnancy study.

This chain uses TRBV18 with TRBJ2-3, with D possibly matching TRBD1 (6 bases). Germline CDR1 is KGHSH and CDR2 is LQKENI. This CDR3 is 13 amino acids long. V lost 6 bases to trimming and J lost 4 bases, with 11 bases between them. CDR3 coding DNA: TGTGCCAGCTCCCCGGACAGCGCAGATACGCAGTATTTT. Translating it yields CASSPDSADTQYF.

V usage is TRBV4-1 and J usage is TRBJ1-3; possible D gene TRBD1, 5 bases. Germline V gene lookup returns CDR1 MGHRA and CDR2 YSYEKL. V was pared by 0 bases and J by 5 bases, with 20 bases between. The CDR3 loop spans 18 amino acids. CDR3 loop: CASSQDPGLVEKRNTIYF. The CDR3 DNA follows: TGCGCCAGCAGCCAAGATCCAGGGCTGGTTGAGAAAAGAAACACCATATATTTT.